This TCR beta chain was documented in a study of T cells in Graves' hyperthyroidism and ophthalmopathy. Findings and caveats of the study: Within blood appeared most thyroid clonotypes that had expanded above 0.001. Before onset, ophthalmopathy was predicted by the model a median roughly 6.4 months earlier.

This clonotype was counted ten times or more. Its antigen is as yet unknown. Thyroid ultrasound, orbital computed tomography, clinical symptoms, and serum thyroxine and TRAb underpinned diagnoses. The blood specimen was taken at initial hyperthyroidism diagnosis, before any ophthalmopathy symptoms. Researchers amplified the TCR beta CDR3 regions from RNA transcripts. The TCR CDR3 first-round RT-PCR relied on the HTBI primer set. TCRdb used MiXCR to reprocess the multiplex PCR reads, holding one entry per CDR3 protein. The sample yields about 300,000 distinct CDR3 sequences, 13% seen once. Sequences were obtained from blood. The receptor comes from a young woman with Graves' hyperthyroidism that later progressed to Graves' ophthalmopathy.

The CDR3 reads CSVEDPPQGLTEAFF. The CDR3 coding sequence is TGCAGCGTTGAAGATCCGCCACAGGGTTTAACTGAAGCTTTCTTT. The chain has TRBV29-1 and TRBJ1-1; TRBD1 might be the D (6 bases). Between the trimmed V and J ends, which lost 0 bases and 5 bases, there was a span of 16 bases. This CDR3 is built from 15 residues. Germline V lookup: CDR1 SQVTM, CDR2 ANQGSEA.